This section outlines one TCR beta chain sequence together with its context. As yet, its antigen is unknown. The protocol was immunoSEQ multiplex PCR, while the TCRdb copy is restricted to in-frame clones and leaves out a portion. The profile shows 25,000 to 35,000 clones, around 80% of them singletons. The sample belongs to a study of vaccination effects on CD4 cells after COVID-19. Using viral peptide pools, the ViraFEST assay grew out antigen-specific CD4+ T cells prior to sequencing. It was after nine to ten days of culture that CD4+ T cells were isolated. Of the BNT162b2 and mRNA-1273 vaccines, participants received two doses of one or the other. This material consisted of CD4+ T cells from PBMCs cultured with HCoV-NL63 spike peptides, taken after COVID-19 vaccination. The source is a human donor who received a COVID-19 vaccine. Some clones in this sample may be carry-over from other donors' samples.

In DNA form, the CDR3 reads TGCGCCAGCAGCCAACGGCCTACAACTAATGAAAAACTGTTTTTT. This sequence encodes CASSQRPTTNEKLFF. The rearrangement joins TRBV4-1 to TRBJ1-4; no definite D call. Germline-derived CDR1 and CDR2 are MGHRA and YSYEKL. V lost 2 bases and J lost 0, with 7 bases in between. The CDR3 loop spans 15 amino acids.